One and the same sample provided the 32 T cell receptor beta chains below, sequenced in a study of OX40 agonist ivuxolimab in advanced cancers. The data were produced by immunoSEQ multiplex PCR, yet TCRdb's version contains in-frame clones alone and is incomplete. This table holds about 75,000 clones, about 88% found once. Material: CD4+ or CD8+ T cells sorted from blood, obtained in a trial of the OX40 agonist ivuxolimab. These receptors came from an adult with an advanced solid tumor such as melanoma, head and neck, liver or kidney cancer.

The V gene is TRBV11-2, the J gene TRBJ1-6; TRBD1 matches 7 bases. Trimming removed 0 bases from V and 7 bases from J; junction bases left unmatched: 3. Germline V gene lookup returns CDR1 SGHAT and CDR2 FQNNGV. The CDR3 consists of 15 residues. CDR3 amino acids: CASSLETGYNSPLHF. The DNA of the CDR3 is TGTGCCAGCAGCTTAGAGACAGGGTACAATTCACCCCTCCACTTT.

The chain combines TRBV7-2 with TRBJ2-1, with D unresolved. This CDR3 is built from 13 residues. Per the germline V gene, CDR1 is SGHTA and CDR2 is FQGNSA. V dropped 4 bases and J dropped 5 bases, with 9 bases sitting between them. This CDR3 reads CASSSSRNNEQFF. CDR3 coding DNA: TGTGCCAGCAGCTCCTCTAGAAACAATGAGCAGTTCTTC.

A note on this clone: Sequence at one end of the junction differs from germline and may be a read error. This rearrangement joins TRBV28 to TRBJ2-1; TRBD1 matches 7 bases. Germline V gene data show CDR1 as MDHEN and CDR2 as SYDVKM. The CDR3 runs 13 residues. CDR3 DNA sequence: TGTGCCAGCAGTTCCTCGACGACAGGGCCCCCGGTCTTC. This encodes CASSSSTTGPPVF.

The chain has TRBV6-1 and TRBJ2-5, with 14 nucleotides matching TRBD2. This CDR3 spans 16 amino acids. Unmatched junction bases numbered 6, after V lost 5 bases and J lost 4 bases. CDR1 MNHNS and CDR2 SASEGT come from the germline V gene. CDR3 in amino acids: CASSKGTSGSGETQYF. Here the CDR3 DNA reads TGTGCCAGCAGTAAAGGGACTAGCGGGAGTGGAGAGACCCAGTACTTC.

The genes are TRBV19 and TRBJ1-4; tentatively, D is TRBD1 (5 bases). Germline V lookup: CDR1 LNHDA, CDR2 SQIVND (reference sequence). V shed 5 bases and J shed 3 bases, with 13 bases lying between them. There are 15 residues in the CDR3. The CDR3 sequence: CASSRNRSPNEKLFF. In DNA, the CDR3 is TGTGCCAGTAGTCGGAACAGGAGCCCTAATGAAAAACTGTTTTTT. The whole variable domain, remainder taken from reference TRBV19 and TRBJ1-4, is DGGITQSPKYLFRKEGQNVTLSCEQNLNHDAMYWYRQDPGQGLRLIYYSQIVNDFQKGDIAEGYSVSREKKESFPLTVTSAQKNPTAFYLCASSRNRSPNEKLFFGSGTQLSVL.

V and J are TRBV19 and TRBJ2-5; 12 bases line up with TRBD1. The germline gives CDR1 LNHDA, CDR2 SQIVND (reference sequence). The CDR3 is 16 amino acids. J lost 5 bases, V lost 1 base, and 5 bases had no gene match. CDR3 amino acids: CASSIGDRGRGETQYF. DNA of the CDR3: TGTGCCAGTAGTATAGGGGACAGGGGGCGAGGTGAGACCCAGTACTTC. Full variable domain (outside the CDR3, taken from reference TRBV19 and TRBJ2-5): DGGITQSPKYLFRKEGQNVTLSCEQNLNHDAMYWYRQDPGQGLRLIYYSQIVNDFQKGDIAEGYSVSREKKESFPLTVTSAQKNPTAFYLCASSIGDRGRGETQYFGPGTRLLVL.

The rearrangement joins TRBV7-2 to TRBJ2-7; D is uncertain. Looked up from germline, CDR1 is SGHTA and CDR2 is FQGNSA. The ends were cut back, 1 base at V and 5 bases at J, with 15 bases in the middle. The CDR3 extends over 15 amino acids. CDR3 DNA: TGTGCCAGCAGCTTAGTTAATCAAGTTTCCCACGAGCAGTACTTC. Encoded protein: CASSLVNQVSHEQYF.

This chain uses TRBV7-2 with TRBJ1-1; tentatively, D is TRBD1 (6 bases). CDR3 size: 15 residues. The V and J ends lost 2 bases and 5 bases respectively, with 15 bases between them. Germline CDR1 and CDR2: SGHTA and FQGNSA. CDR3: CASSLREGVWTEAFF. Written as DNA, the CDR3 is TGTGCCAGCAGCTTAAGGGAGGGGGTATGGACTGAAGCTTTCTTT.

The chain uses TRBV7-2 and TRBJ2-3, with 10 positions matching TRBD2. The CDR3 has 16 amino acids. The V gene's germline CDR1 is SGHTA and CDR2 FQGNSA. Losses at the gene ends were 1 base for V and 4 bases for J; bases not matched to a gene: 5. CDR3 nucleotides: TGTGCCAGCAGCTTAGGGCTAGCGGGGGCCGCAGATACGCAGTATTTT. Encoded protein: CASSLGLAGAADTQYF.

This rearrangement joins TRBV7-9 to TRBJ1-4, with D tentatively TRBD1 (6 bases). The CDR3 extends over 15 amino acids. CDR1 and CDR2 (germline): SEHNR, FQNEAQ (reference sequence). With 1 base removed from V and 8 bases from J, the gap between germline ends came to 14 bases. The CDR3 here is CASSLVGTSGEKLFF. In nucleotides, the CDR3 is TGTGCCAGCAGCTTAGTAGGGACATCAGGCGAAAAACTGTTTTTT.

V usage is TRBV6-5 and J usage is TRBJ2-7, with TRBD2 matching over 7 bases. Trimming removed 7 bases from V and 0 bases from J; junction bases left unmatched: 3. Looked up from germline, CDR1 is MNHEY and CDR2 is SVGAGI. The CDR3 totals 13 residues. This chain's CDR3 is CASKRGDSYEQYF. The CDR3 DNA reads as TGTGCCAGCAAACGGGGGGACTCCTACGAGCAGTACTTC.

The V call is TRBV6-6, the J call TRBJ2-7, with D perhaps TRBD2 (6 bases). The V end lost 6 bases, the J end lost 2 bases, and 14 bases lay between the germline ends. The CDR3 runs to 14 residues. Germline values: CDR1 MNHNY, CDR2 SVGAGI (reference sequence). The CDR3 loop reads CASSSGTGTYEQYF. Here the CDR3 DNA reads TGTGCCAGCAGCTCCGGGACTGGCACCTACGAGCAGTACTTC.

This chain uses TRBV28 with TRBJ1-5; no clear D. Between the trimmed V and J ends, which lost 5 bases and 1 base, there was a span of 21 bases. The length of the CDR3 is 18 residues. Germline V gene data show CDR1 as MDHEN and CDR2 as SYDVKM. The CDR3 DNA follows: TGTGCCAGCAGTCCGCCCCTCGGACTAACCATGAGCAATCAGCCCCAGCATTTT. Amino acids: CASSPPLGLTMSNQPQHF.

The rearrangement joins TRBV4-3 to TRBJ2-5, with 7 bases matching TRBD1. Germline loops: CDR1 LGHNA, CDR2 YSLEER. Trimming cost V 4 bases and J 6 bases; bases outside gene matches: 11. The CDR3 has 15 amino acids. In DNA form, the CDR3 reads TGCGCCAGCAGCCTCGGACAGGCGGCAGGCAAGACCCAGTACTTC. Its translation: CASSLGQAAGKTQYF.

The gene calls are TRBV5-6 and TRBJ1-5; D ambiguous. Trimming pared 4 bases from V and 4 bases from J, leaving 15 bases between. The CDR3 length is 15 residues. CDR1 is SGHDT and CDR2 is YYEEEE in the germline V gene. Here the CDR3 reads CASSNEHTSNQPQHF. The CDR3 DNA sequence: TGTGCCAGCAGCAATGAGCACACTTCTAATCAGCCCCAGCATTTT.

The chain carries TRBV7-2 and TRBJ2-2; 8 bases are shared with TRBD1. Losses at the gene ends were 5 bases for V and 2 bases for J; bases not matched to a gene: 7. The CDR3 runs to 16 residues. Germline V gene data show CDR1 as SGHTA and CDR2 as FQGNSA. The chain's CDR3 is CASSQRTGINTGELFF. CDR3 nucleotide sequence: TGTGCCAGCAGCCAACGGACAGGGATAAACACCGGGGAGCTGTTTTTT. Full variable domain (remainder filled in from reference TRBV7-2 and TRBJ2-2): GAGVSQSPSNKVTEKGKDVELRCDPISGHTALYWYRQSLGQGLEFLIYFQGNSAPDKSGLPSDRFSAERTGGSVSTLTIQRTQQEDSAVYLCASSQRTGINTGELFFGEGSRLTVL.

This chain connects TRBV7-2 to TRBJ2-7; tentative D call: TRBD2 (5 bases). The germline V gene encodes CDR1 SGHTA and CDR2 FQGNSA. The CDR3 contains 14 residues. V was shortened by 3 bases and J by 0 bases, with 9 bases between the two germline ends. The CDR3 loop reads CASSFSGDSYEQYF. In DNA form, the CDR3 reads TGTGCCAGCAGCTTCAGCGGAGACTCCTACGAGCAGTACTTC.

This clone has just one count. CDR3 residues: CASSLEGLSNTEAFF. DNA for the CDR3: TGTGCCAGCAGCTTAGAGGGGCTCTCGAACACTGAAGCTTTCTTT. The chain combines TRBV11-2 with TRBJ1-1, with D possibly matching TRBD1 (5 bases). The CDR3 has 15 amino acids. CDR1 and CDR2 from the germline V gene are SGHAT and FQNNGV. V was cut by 0 bases and J by 1 base, with 9 bases left in between.

The CDR3 region is CASSRQGSYEQYF. The CDR3 DNA is TGTGCCAGCAGCCGACAGGGATCCTACGAGCAGTACTTC. V gene TRBV7-2 combines with J gene TRBJ2-7; TRBD1 aligns across 7 bases. Unmatched junction bases numbered 2, after V lost 5 bases and J lost 1 base. This CDR3 comprises 13 residues. Germline CDR1 SGHTA, CDR2 FQGNSA. The full variable domain, with the rest looked up from reference TRBV7-2 and TRBJ2-7, is GAGVSQSPSNKVTEKGKDVELRCDPISGHTALYWYRQSLGQGLEFLIYFQGNSAPDKSGLPSDRFSAERTGGSVSTLTIQRTQQEDSAVYLCASSRQGSYEQYFGPGTRLTVT.

The rearrangement uses TRBV6-1 and TRBJ1-2; 7 positions agree with TRBD1. Germline V gene data show CDR1 as MNHNS and CDR2 as SASEGT. CDR3 length: 14 amino acids. Germline trimming cut 3 bases from V and 2 bases from J; bases unmatched to any gene: 3. The CDR3 sequence is CASSEDRMNYGYTF. The CDR3 coding sequence is TGTGCCAGCAGTGAGGACAGGATGAACTATGGCTACACCTTC.

The chain combines TRBV19 with TRBJ1-5; a possible D gene is TRBD1 (5 bases). The V gene's germline CDR1 is LNHDA and CDR2 SQIVND (reference sequence). The CDR3 contains 15 residues. Trimming shortened V by 5 bases and J by 0 bases, and 11 bases separated the two germline ends. CDR3 sequence: CASSGAVYSNQPQHF. DNA of the CDR3: TGTGCCAGTAGTGGGGCGGTCTATAGCAATCAGCCCCAGCATTTT.

The rearrangement joins TRBV7-6 to TRBJ1-4, with 10 bases aligning to TRBD1. The V gene's germline CDR1 is SGHVS and CDR2 FNYEAQ. The CDR3 runs to 19 residues. V was pared by 1 base and J by 7 bases, with 15 bases of the junction left unmatched. This chain's CDR3 is CASSLGPSGQGTIREKLFF. In DNA form, the CDR3 reads TGTGCCAGCAGCTTAGGCCCGTCGGGACAGGGGACAATCCGTGAAAAACTGTTTTTT.

This chain joins TRBV5-6 and TRBJ2-3; 13 bases match TRBD2. CDR1 and CDR2 (germline): SGHDT, YYEEEE. The length of the CDR3 is 16 residues. V dropped 4 bases and J dropped 4; count of bases not matched to a gene: 6. The CDR3 DNA follows: TGTGCCAGCAGCAGGACTAGCGGGGGAATGGCAGATACGCAGTATTTT. The encoded protein is CASSRTSGGMADTQYF. The full variable domain, its missing parts supplied by reference TRBV5-6 and TRBJ2-3, is DAGVTQSPTHLIKTRGQQVTLRCSPKSGHDTVSWYQQALGQGPQFIFQYYEEEERQRGNFPDRFSGHQFPNYSSELNVNALLLGDSALYLCASSRTSGGMADTQYFGPGTRLTVL.

The chain has TRBV28 and TRBJ2-7, with D possibly TRBD2 on 6 matching bases. Trimming pared 2 bases from V and 2 bases from J, leaving 10 bases between. The CDR3 consists of 14 residues. Germline V gene sequence: CDR1 MDHEN, CDR2 SYDVKM. CDR3 in DNA: TGTGCCAGCAGTTTACTAGCGATTACCTACGAGCAGTACTTC. It is translated as CASSLLAITYEQYF.

The V and J genes are TRBV18 and TRBJ1-5, with D unclear. The CDR3 contains 13 residues. Per germline, CDR1 KGHSH and CDR2 LQKENI. Between the trimmed V and J ends, which lost 2 bases and 5 bases, there was a span of 7 bases. The CDR3 loop is CASSPGQDQPQHF. For the CDR3, the DNA is TGTGCCAGCTCACCAGGGCAGGATCAGCCCCAGCATTTT.

This rearrangement joins TRBV6-5 to TRBJ1-1; 8 nucleotides line up with TRBD1. Germline lookup yields CDR1 MNHEY and CDR2 SVGAGI. V lost 7 bases to trimming and J lost 4 bases; unmatched junction nucleotides: 5. The CDR3 consists of 13 residues. The CDR3 nucleotides are TGTGCCAGCACCGAAGGACAGGGCACTGAAGCTTTCTTT. This sequence encodes CASTEGQGTEAFF.

The rearrangement uses TRBV18 and TRBJ2-7; tentatively, D is TRBD1 (5 bases). Trimming removed 2 bases from V and 5 bases from J, with 13 bases in between. CDR1 is KGHSH and CDR2 is LQKENI in the germline V gene. The CDR3 consists of 14 residues. CDR3: CASSPLQTVDEQYF. CDR3 sequence (DNA): TGTGCCAGCTCACCATTACAGACAGTAGACGAGCAGTACTTC.

This clone was recorded once. V gene TRBV2 combines with J gene TRBJ2-5; tentative D call: TRBD1 (5 bases). Germline loops: CDR1 SNHLY, CDR2 FYNNEI. This CDR3 is built from 14 residues. The V and J ends lost 5 bases and 2 bases respectively, with 12 bases between them. The CDR3 sequence is CASSQDTTQETQYF. CDR3 bases: TGTGCCAGCAGTCAGGACACAACACAAGAGACCCAGTACTTC.

V gene TRBV7-2 combines with J gene TRBJ1-3; 8 bases fit TRBD1. The germline CDR1 and CDR2 sequences are SGHTA and FQGNSA. V dropped 5 bases and J dropped 3; count of bases not matched to a gene: 12. The CDR3 covers 17 residues. CDR3 sequence: CASSLLTGETSGNTIYF. CDR3 nucleotides: TGTGCCAGCAGCCTACTGACAGGGGAAACGAGTGGAAACACCATATATTTT.

This clone was found once. The chain combines TRBV5-1 with TRBJ2-1; D gene ambiguous. This CDR3 is 13 amino acids long. In germline, CDR1 is SGHRS, CDR2 YFSETQ. V shed 0 bases and J shed 10 bases, with 11 bases lying between them. CDR3 DNA sequence: TGCGCCAGCAGCTTGGTCCCAGGTGGCGAGCAGTTCTTC. Protein product: CASSLVPGGEQFF.

The V and J genes are TRBV7-2 and TRBJ1-5; D gene unclear. V shed 5 bases and J shed 7 bases, with 15 bases lying between them. There are 14 residues in the CDR3. The germline V gene encodes CDR1 SGHTA and CDR2 FQGNSA. Here the CDR3 reads CASSPDQASQPQHF. CDR3 DNA: TGTGCCAGCAGCCCCGACCAAGCAAGCCAGCCCCAGCATTTT.

In this sample, this clone turned up once. The rearrangement links TRBV9 to TRBJ1-3; no reliable D call. CDR1 and CDR2 from the germline V gene are SGDLS and YYNGEE. Deletions cut 4 bases from V and 4 bases from J, with 9 bases between. This CDR3 has 13 amino acids. The CDR3 region has the DNA TGTGCCAGCAGCCGTGGCCCGGGAAACACCATATATTTT. Translated, it gives CASSRGPGNTIYF.